This TCR beta chain comes out of a study of blood T cell repertoires in COVID-19. Overall study context: Samples taken during acute and convalescent COVID-19 were collected in the United States, Italy and Spain. In each case, the material was cDNA or gDNA derived from T cells, B-cell-depleted T cells, or PBMCs.

In the authors' methods: Researchers report that nucleated cell counts were estimated from reference gene primer amplification. The protocol was immunoSEQ multiplex PCR, while the TCRdb copy is restricted to in-frame clones and leaves out a portion. For V, J and clone size, that table is used; D and trimming come from the DNA. Here the sample spans about 51,000 clones, approximately 90% being singletons. This receptor was obtained from a man aged 50 to 59 with acute or convalescent COVID-19. The sequenced material came from peripheral blood.

The CDR3, as DNA: TGTGCCAGCAGACCCACGTGGGGGGGTACGCAGTATTTT. Translated, it gives CASRPTWGGTQYF. This chain links TRBV3-1 (or the pseudogene TRBV3-2) with TRBJ2-3; 7 bases agree with TRBD2. Per the germline V gene, CDR1 is LGHDT and CDR2 is YNNKEL (reference sequence). CDR3 length: 13 amino acids. The V and J ends lost 6 bases and 8 bases, in that order; junction bases with no gene match: 8.